Shown below are 3 T cell receptor beta chains from a single sample sequenced in a study of cytomegalovirus exposure and HLA in healthy donors. The primer mix had 60 Vbeta and 13 Jbeta primers. Assay used: immunoSEQ multiplex PCR; TCRdb lists only in-frame clones, some missing. The repertoire consists of about 99,000 clones, with over 60% occurring once and the leading ten covering approximately 5%. The sequencing sample was made of PBMCs. Receptors originate from a woman aged 18-29 years in good health and CMV-seropositive.

The rearrangement joins TRBV5-4 to TRBJ2-7, with 8 bases that match TRBD2. The V gene end was trimmed by 5 bases and the J gene end by 5 bases; junction bases not matched to a gene: 9. Germline-derived CDR1 and CDR2 are SGHNT and YYREEE (reference sequence). The CDR3 loop spans 14 amino acids. CDR3 sequence reads: CASRHPGLEDEQYF. DNA for the CDR3: TGTGCCAGCAGACATCCGGGACTAGAAGACGAGCAGTACTTC.

The rearrangement uses TRBV28 and TRBJ2-5; 9 bases match TRBD2. V lost 2 bases, J lost 5 bases, and 12 bases stayed unmatched. Germline-derived CDR1 and CDR2 are MDHEN and SYDVKM. This CDR3 comprises 17 residues. The CDR3 region has the DNA TGTGCCAGCAGTTTAGGCCGAGGCGGGAGGGCCGAGGAGACCCAGTACTTC. Amino acid sequence: CASSLGRGGRAEETQYF.

The gene calls are TRBV7-9 and TRBJ2-5, with 14 bases aligning to TRBD2. The CDR3 has 17 amino acids. With 1 base clipped from V and 4 bases from J, the junction kept 5 bases outside the gene matches. Per germline, CDR1 SEHNR and CDR2 FQNEAQ (reference sequence). The CDR3 coding sequence is TGTGCCAGCAGCTTAGGACTAGCGGGAGGGCCAGGAGAGACCCAGTACTTC. Translating gives CASSLGLAGGPGETQYF.